One TCR beta chain is described in this entry. Its antigen is still unknown. Germline CDR1 is SGHDT and CDR2 is YYEEEE. This CDR3 is 15 amino acids long. With 3 bases clipped from V and 5 bases from J, the junction kept 6 bases outside the gene matches. After template switching added a universal primer site, the resulting cDNA carried unique molecular identifiers. One entry per CDR3 protein, called by TCRdb with MiXCR from the 5' RACE reads. Of about 1.7 million distinct CDR3 sequences in the sample, about 31% were seen once. This record belongs to a study of identical twins. Study conclusions and caveats: In zero-insertion analyses, partial confounding could arise from invariant MAIT and iNKT cells.

The sequence was obtained from a newborn girl in good health. The sequenced sample was cord blood. The genes are TRBV5-6 and TRBJ2-1, with 9 bases fitting TRBD2. The CDR3 DNA is TGTGCCAGCAGCTCTCCGGGACTAGCAGACAATGAGCAGTTCTTC. Its protein product is CASSSPGLADNEQFF.